This TCR beta chain originates from a study of cytomegalovirus exposure and HLA in healthy donors. 13 Jbeta primers and 60 Vbeta primers were used for the PCR. Sequenced by immunoSEQ multiplex PCR; TCRdb stores in-frame clones only, minus some. The table has about 170,000 clones, around 77% seen once. The donors were healthy bone marrow donors. Likely unrecorded immune exposures existed in these nominally healthy donors. The CDR3 runs 15 residues. V lost 5 bases and J lost 8; bases outside the gene matches: 10. Germline lookup yields CDR1 MNHEY and CDR2 SMNVEV (reference sequence). The sequencing input was PBMCs. The rearrangement uses TRBV27 and TRBJ1-4, with TRBD1 identical over 8 bases. This clonotype originated in a female donor in good health and CMV-seronegative. For the CDR3, the DNA is TGTGCCAGCAGTCTCTACTATACAGGGGGGGAAAAACTGTTTTTT. Residues: CASSLYYTGGEKLFF.